This TCR beta chain was documented in a study of blood T cell repertoires in COVID-19. Across the whole study: The study drew acute and convalescent COVID-19 samples from the United States, Italy and Spain.

Study processing details: Reference gene primer amplification yielded estimated nucleated cell counts. The assay was immunoSEQ multiplex PCR, and TCRdb's table has in-frame clones only and misses some. Clone size and V and J calls were adopted from that table, with D and trimming inferred from the DNA. The sample lists over 150,000 clones, approximately 84% occurring once. J was trimmed by 7 bases and V by 5 bases; bases with no gene match: 9. In germline, CDR1 is SGHVS, CDR2 FQNEAQ. This CDR3 is built from 15 residues. Enrollees, about 18 to 95 years old, lived in 24 US areas. Cohorts were based on clinical histories the participants reported.

This clonotype originated in a man aged 35-49 years who had recovered from COVID-19. J is TRBJ1-5 and V is TRBV7-8; 9 bases line up with TRBD1. The specimen sequenced was PBMCs or T cells enriched from blood (not recorded which). CDR3 coding DNA: TGTGCCAGCAGCGGCCGGGGGACAGGGCGCCAGCCCCAGCATTTT. Translated: CASSGRGTGRQPQHF.